This note documents a single T cell receptor beta chain sequence. The sample originates from a study of blood T cell repertoires in COVID-19. Background on the study: The United States, Italy and Spain were the sources of the acute and convalescent COVID-19 samples. T cells, B-cell-depleted T cells, or PBMCs provided the cDNA or gDNA that served as material.

V lost 3 bases and J lost 3, with 18 bases in between. Germline V gene data show CDR1 as SEHNR and CDR2 as FQNEAQ (reference sequence). The CDR3 is 18 amino acids. Source study methods: Reference gene primers were amplified, and this amplification served to estimate nucleated cell counts. The table came from immunoSEQ multiplex PCR; TCRdb's copy has only in-frame clones and leaves some out. The V and J calls and clone size were taken over from that table, and D and trimming were inferred from the DNA. The table lists under 150,000 clones, about 80% of them singletons. This TCR came from a woman at least 80 years old with acute or convalescent COVID-19. The chain has TRBV7-9 and TRBJ2-6, with D possibly being TRBD1 (5 bases). The sample was peripheral blood. In DNA form, the CDR3 reads TGTGCCAGCAGCTTTACGCTTTCAGGTAGGGGTGGGGCCAACGTCCTGACTTTC. This codes for CASSFTLSGRGGANVLTF.